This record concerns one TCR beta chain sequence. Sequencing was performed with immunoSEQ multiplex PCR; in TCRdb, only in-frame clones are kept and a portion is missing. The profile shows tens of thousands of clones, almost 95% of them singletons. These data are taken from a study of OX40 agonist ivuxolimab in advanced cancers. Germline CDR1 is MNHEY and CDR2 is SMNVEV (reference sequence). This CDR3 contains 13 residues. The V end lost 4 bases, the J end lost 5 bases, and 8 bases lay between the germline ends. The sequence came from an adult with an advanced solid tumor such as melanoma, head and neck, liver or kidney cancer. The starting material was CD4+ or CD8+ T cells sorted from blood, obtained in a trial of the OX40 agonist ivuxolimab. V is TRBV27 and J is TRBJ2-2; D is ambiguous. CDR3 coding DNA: TGTGCCAGCAGTTCCCACGTTACCGGGGAGCTGTTTTTT. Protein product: CASSSHVTGELFF.